The 25 T cell receptor beta chains below come from one sample, sequenced in a study of post-analysis software for immune sequencing data. General observations from the study: Five TRBV segments, including TRBV5-6, TRBV5-1 and TRBV20-1, were more frequent in patients than controls.

Unique molecular identifiers were carried by the TCR beta cDNA libraries. TCRdb called the PCR reads again in MiXCR, with one record for every CDR3 protein. Here the sample spans roughly 670,000 distinct CDR3 sequences, over 45% being singletons. These TCRs are of unknown antigen specificity. Sequences were obtained from blood. These receptor sequences come from a girl aged 2 to 10 with multiple sclerosis.

This clonotype was seen only a few times. This sequence joins TRBV5-1 and TRBJ2-1, with a possible D match to TRBD2 (5 bases). The CDR3 runs to 16 residues. Germline V lookup: CDR1 SGHRS, CDR2 YFSETQ. The V gene lost 0 bases and the J gene lost 0 bases, with 10 bases spanning the gap. CDR3 protein: CASSLERGRSYNEQFF. The DNA of the CDR3 is TGCGCCAGCAGCTTGGAACGGGGTCGCTCCTACAATGAGCAGTTCTTC.

The rearrangement joins TRBV20-1 to TRBJ1-2, with 9 bases aligning to TRBD1. Germline CDR1 and CDR2: DFQATT and SNEGSKA (reference sequence). The trim removed 5 bases at V and 4 bases at J, leaving 2 bases unmatched. The CDR3 sequence is 12 residues long. This CDR3 is CSALQGAYGYTF. The CDR3 region has the DNA TGCAGTGCTTTACAGGGGGCCTATGGCTACACCTTC.

This clonotype was found a few times. This rearrangement joins TRBV5-1 to TRBJ2-3; possibly TRBD1 for D (6 bases). Germline loops: CDR1 SGHRS, CDR2 YFSETQ. The CDR3 runs to 14 residues. Trimming took 5 bases from V and 2 from J, leaving 12 bases between them. The DNA of the CDR3 is TGCGCCAGCAGACGGACAGAACTCACAGATACGCAGTATTTT. The encoded protein is CASRRTELTDTQYF. Supplemented by reference TRBV5-1 and TRBJ2-3, the full variable domain reads KAGVTQTPRYLIKTRGQQVTLSCSPISGHRSVSWYQQTPGQGLQFLFEYFSETQRNKGNFPGRFSGRQFSNSRSEMNVSTLELGDSALYLCASRRTELTDTQYFGPGTRLTVL.

The chain links TRBV5-1 to TRBJ2-1; maybe TRBD1 (6 bases). Deletions cut 4 bases from V and 7 bases from J, with 21 bases between. This CDR3 is 16 amino acids long. Germline V CDR1 and CDR2: SGHRS, YFSETQ. The CDR3 region is CASSMDRDKEGNEQFF. Here the CDR3 DNA reads TGCGCCAGCAGCATGGACCGGGACAAGGAAGGGAATGAGCAGTTCTTC.

The DNA for the CDR3 is TGTGCCAGCAGCTTAGTTTCGGGACGGAAAGCTTATGGCTACACCTTC. Translation gives CASSLVSGRKAYGYTF. The chain carries TRBV7-9 and TRBJ1-2; a possible D gene is TRBD1 (5 bases). CDR3 length: 16 residues. Germline V gene data show CDR1 as SEHNR and CDR2 as FQNEAQ (reference sequence). The V and J ends lost 1 base and 5 bases respectively, with 17 bases between them.

The chain couples TRBV7-2 to TRBJ2-3, with 11 bases aligning to TRBD2. This CDR3 is 16 amino acids long. The germline CDR1 and CDR2 sequences are SGHTA and FQGNSA. V lost 2 bases to trimming and J lost 5 bases; unmatched junction nucleotides: 6. CDR3 in DNA: TGTGCCAGCAGCTTAATTAGCGGGGGGGCTATAGATACGCAGTATTTT. Residues: CASSLISGGAIDTQYF.

This clonotype is a singleton in its sample. The rearrangement links TRBV12-3 or TRBV12-4 to TRBJ1-2; D is undetermined. The CDR3 runs to 13 residues. With 6 bases removed from V and 3 bases from J, the gap between germline ends came to 11 bases. For the CDR3, the DNA is TGTGCCAGCAGCTCGATGGGCCACTATGGCTACACCTTC. Translating gives CASSSMGHYGYTF.

Of note for this clonotype: This CDR3 fails to terminate in the conserved phenylalanine or tryptophan, so it likely reflects a read error. This rearrangement joins TRBV4-3 to TRBJ2-3; D gene unclear. The germline V gene has CDR1 LGHNA and CDR2 YSLEER. The CDR3 covers 16 residues. The ends were cut back, 3 bases at V and 3 bases at J, with 16 bases in the middle. CDR3 sequence reads: CASSQASLLGTDTQYC. CDR3 nucleotides: TGCGCCAGCAGCCAGGCCTCACTGCTTGGGACAGATACGCAGTATTGT.

The chain combines TRBV5-5 with TRBJ2-5, with TRBD2 identical over 12 bases. With 3 bases clipped from V and 3 bases from J, the junction kept 9 bases outside the gene matches. The CDR3 spans 17 residues. Per germline, CDR1 SGHKS and CDR2 YYEKEE (reference sequence). The CDR3 region is CASSWALAGGLEETQYF. Written as DNA, the CDR3 is TGTGCCAGCAGCTGGGCACTAGCGGGAGGTCTGGAAGAGACCCAGTACTTC.

The table lists this clonotype with a few counts. The chain has TRBV11-2 and TRBJ1-2; 7 bases align to TRBD1. V lost 5 bases, J lost 0 bases, and 3 bases stayed unmatched. The CDR3 contains 14 residues. Germline V gene data show CDR1 as SGHAT and CDR2 as FQNNGV. The CDR3 reads CASSPGTANYGYTF. CDR3 sequence (DNA): TGTGCCAGCAGCCCTGGGACAGCTAACTATGGCTACACCTTC.

The gene calls are TRBV20-1 and TRBJ1-5; possibly TRBD1 for D (5 bases). Germline CDR1 and CDR2: DFQATT and SNEGSKA (reference sequence). Trimming removed 0 bases at V and 1 base at J, with 16 bases between. The CDR3 length is 17 residues. Here the CDR3 DNA reads TGCAGTGCTAGAGATCTTGAGGGGCTGAGGAGCAATCAGCCCCAGCATTTT. As protein: CSARDLEGLRSNQPQHF.

The J gene is TRBJ2-1, the V gene TRBV20-1; TRBD2 might be the D (5 bases). This CDR3 is 17 amino acids long. CDR1 is DFQATT and CDR2 is SNEGSKA in the germline V gene (reference sequence). Trimming removed 3 bases at V and 0 bases at J, with 18 bases between. CDR3 region: CSARREEGIPSYNEQFF. The CDR3 DNA is TGCAGTGCTAGGAGAGAAGAGGGAATCCCCTCCTACAATGAGCAGTTCTTC.

This clonotype was detected a few times. This chain links TRBV4-2 with TRBJ1-6, with a tentative D call TRBD1 (6 bases). CDR1 and CDR2 from the germline V gene are LGHNA and YNFKEQ. The ends were cut back, 0 bases at V and 1 base at J, with 25 bases in the middle. CDR3 size: 22 residues. The DNA for the CDR3 is TGTGCCAGCAGCCAAGATCAGAGGTCCAGGGGAGTTATTGAGTCCTATAATTCACCCCTCCACTTT. It encodes CASSQDQRSRGVIESYNSPLHF.

This rearrangement joins TRBV29-1 to TRBJ1-2; 10 nucleotides agree with TRBD1. Germline V gives CDR1 SQVTM, CDR2 ANQGSEA. The V gene end was trimmed by 0 bases and the J gene end by 5 bases; junction bases not matched to a gene: 18. The CDR3 is made up of 19 amino acids. The CDR3 DNA reads as TGCAGCGTTGAAGATCTTCCTAGACAGGGGGCGCATACGTGGTATGGCTACACCTTC. Its protein product is CSVEDLPRQGAHTWYGYTF.

The chain uses TRBV4-3 and TRBJ2-3; tentatively, D is TRBD2 (6 bases). This CDR3 is 17 amino acids long. CDR1 LGHNA and CDR2 YSLEER come from the germline V gene. V shed 0 bases and J shed 2 bases, with 15 bases lying between them. Here the CDR3 reads CASSQDVAEGTTDTQYF. DNA for the CDR3: TGCGCCAGCAGCCAAGATGTAGCGGAGGGCACCACAGATACGCAGTATTTT.

This clonotype was found a few times. J is TRBJ2-1 and V is TRBV24-1; 12 bases match TRBD2. The J segment lost 2 bases and the V segment lost 4 bases, leaving 2 bases of the junction unmatched. CDR1 and CDR2 (germline): KGHDR, SFDVKD. CDR3 length: 16 residues. The CDR3 bases are TGTGCCACCAGTGACCCTAGCGGGGGGGCCTACAATGAGCAGTTCTTC. Amino acids: CATSDPSGGAYNEQFF.

This clonotype appeared a few times. The gene calls are TRBV2 and TRBJ2-1, with D hard to call. With 7 bases removed from V and 5 bases from J, the gap between germline ends came to 12 bases. The CDR3 is made up of 13 amino acids. Per the germline V gene, CDR1 is SNHLY and CDR2 is FYNNEI. The CDR3 coding sequence is TGTGCCAGCATTGGGGTTGTAAACAATGAGCAGTTCTTC. This codes for CASIGVVNNEQFF.

The rearrangement links TRBV7-2 to TRBJ1-1, with no clear D. Germline values: CDR1 SGHTA, CDR2 FQGNSA. Trimming removed 2 bases at V and 1 base at J, with 5 bases between. This CDR3 has 13 residues. The CDR3 loop is CASSLPQNTEAFF. CDR3 coding DNA: TGTGCCAGCAGCTTACCACAGAACACTGAAGCTTTCTTT.

The J gene is TRBJ2-7, the V gene TRBV4-1; D gene uncertain. V lost 1 base and J 2 bases, leaving 9 bases between the germline ends. The CDR3 spans 14 residues. Germline loops: CDR1 MGHRA, CDR2 YSYEKL. CDR3 in amino acids: CASSQVGRTYEQYF. In DNA form, the CDR3 reads TGCGCCAGCAGCCAAGTTGGAAGAACCTACGAGCAGTACTTC.

This chain uses TRBV29-1 with TRBJ1-1, with D tentatively TRBD1 (6 bases). V was shortened by 7 bases and J by 6 bases, with 18 bases between the two germline ends. CDR1 is SQVTM and CDR2 is ANQGSEA in the germline V gene. The length of the CDR3 is 13 residues. CDR3 in amino acids: CSALSRDNAEAFF. Written as DNA, the CDR3 is TGCAGCGCTTTATCCAGGGACAACGCTGAAGCTTTCTTT. The variable domain in full, with the rest retrieved from reference TRBV29-1 and TRBJ1-1, is SAVISQKPSRDICQRGTSLTIQCQVDSQVTMMFWYRQQPGQSLTLIATANQGSEATYESGFVIDKFPISRPNLTFSTLTVSNMSPEDSSIYLCSALSRDNAEAFFGQGTRLTVV.

This clonotype occurred a few times. The CDR3 sequence: CASSPRLRGSYEQYF. In DNA, the CDR3 is TGTGCCAGCAGCCCCAGACTACGCGGCTCCTACGAGCAGTACTTC. The V call is TRBV7-2, the J call TRBJ2-7, with D perhaps matching TRBD2 (5 bases). V gave up 5 bases and J gave up 0 bases, with 14 bases separating them. The CDR3 loop spans 15 amino acids. Germline V gives CDR1 SGHTA, CDR2 FQGNSA.

The CDR3 DNA reads as TGTGCCAGCAGCTTAGAAGGGCCCAGGGCAGGGTACCACACCTTC. Its protein is CASSLEGPRAGYHTF. V and J are TRBV7-2 and TRBJ1-2; TRBD1 is a possible D gene (5 bases). Germline CDR1 reads SGHTA; CDR2 reads FQGNSA. Trimming cost V 1 base and J 12 bases, with 21 bases left between them. The CDR3 contains 15 residues.

V and J are TRBV7-2 and TRBJ2-5; D remains ambiguous. The CDR3 is 16 amino acids. The germline V gene encodes CDR1 SGHTA and CDR2 FQGNSA. Between the trimmed V and J ends, which lost 0 bases and 5 bases, there was a span of 16 bases. CDR3 in amino acids: CASSLALEALGETQYF. The CDR3 nucleotides read TGTGCCAGCAGCTTAGCTCTTGAGGCCTTGGGGGAGACCCAGTACTTC.

This clonotype has a handful of counts. The chain couples TRBV4-3 to TRBJ1-2; 9 bases agree with TRBD1. Trimming at V came to 1 base and at J to 4 bases, leaving 10 bases not matched to a gene. Germline loops: CDR1 LGHNA, CDR2 YSLEER. This CDR3 is 17 amino acids long. The CDR3 bases are TGCGCCAGCAGCCAAGGGGACAGGGCCTCTTCCGTCTATGGCTACACCTTC. Amino acids: CASSQGDRASSVYGYTF.

The V and J genes are TRBV7-3 and TRBJ2-1, with 10 nucleotides matching TRBD2. Germline V CDR1 and CDR2: SGHTA, FQGTGA. The CDR3 is 18 amino acids. V shed 1 base, J shed 7 bases, and the junction held 13 bases outside the gene matches. The DNA for the CDR3 is TGTGCCAGCAGCTTAAAAGGGCGGCTAGCGGGAGCGAAGAATGAGCAGTTCTTC. Translation: CASSLKGRLAGAKNEQFF.